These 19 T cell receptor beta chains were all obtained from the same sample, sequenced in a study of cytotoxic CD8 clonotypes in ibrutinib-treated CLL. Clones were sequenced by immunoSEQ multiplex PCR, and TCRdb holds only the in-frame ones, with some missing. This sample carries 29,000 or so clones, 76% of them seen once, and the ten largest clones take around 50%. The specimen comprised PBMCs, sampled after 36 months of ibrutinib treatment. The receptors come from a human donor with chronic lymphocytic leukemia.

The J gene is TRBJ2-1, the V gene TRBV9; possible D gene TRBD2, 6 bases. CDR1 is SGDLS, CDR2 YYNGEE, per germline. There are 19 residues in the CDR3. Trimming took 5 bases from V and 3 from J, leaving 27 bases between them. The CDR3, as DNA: TGTGCCAGCAGTCGGACCGACGCCTTGGGCCTAGCGATCTACAATGAGCAGTTCTTC. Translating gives CASSRTDALGLAIYNEQFF.

This chain's CDR3 is CASSFVQTYEQYF. The CDR3 DNA sequence: TGTGCCAGCAGCTTTGTACAGACTTACGAGCAGTACTTC. The V call is TRBV5-6, the J call TRBJ2-7; D uncertain. The V gene lost 2 bases and the J gene lost 4 bases, with 10 bases spanning the gap. The CDR3 spans 13 residues. CDR1 SGHDT and CDR2 YYEEEE come from the germline V gene.

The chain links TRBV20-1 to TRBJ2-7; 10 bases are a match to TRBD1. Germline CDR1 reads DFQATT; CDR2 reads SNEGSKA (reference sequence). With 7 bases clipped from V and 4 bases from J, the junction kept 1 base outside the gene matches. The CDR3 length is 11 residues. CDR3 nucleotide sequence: TGCAGTGTGGACAGGGGGTACGAGCAGTACTTC. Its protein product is CSVDRGYEQYF.

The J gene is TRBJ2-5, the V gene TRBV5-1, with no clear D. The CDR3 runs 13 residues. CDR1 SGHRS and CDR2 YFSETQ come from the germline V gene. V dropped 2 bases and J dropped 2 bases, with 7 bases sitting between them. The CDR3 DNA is TGCGCCAGCAGCTTCACGGATCAAGAGACCCAGTACTTC. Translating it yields CASSFTDQETQYF.

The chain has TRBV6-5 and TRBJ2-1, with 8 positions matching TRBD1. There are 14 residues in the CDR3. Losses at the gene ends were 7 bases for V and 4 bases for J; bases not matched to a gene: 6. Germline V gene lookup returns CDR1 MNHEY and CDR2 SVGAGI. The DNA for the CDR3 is TGTGCCAGCACCGGACAGGGAGCTTACAATGAGCAGTTCTTC. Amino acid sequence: CASTGQGAYNEQFF.

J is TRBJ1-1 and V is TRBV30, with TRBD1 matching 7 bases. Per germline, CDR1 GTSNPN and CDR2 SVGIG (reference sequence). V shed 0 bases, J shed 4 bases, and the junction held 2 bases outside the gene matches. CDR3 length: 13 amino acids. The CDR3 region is CAWSVSGGTEAFF. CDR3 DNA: TGTGCCTGGAGTGTATCAGGGGGCACTGAAGCTTTCTTT.

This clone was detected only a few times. CDR3 nucleotides: TGTGCCAGCAGCTCCCGGGAGACGGCCGGGGAGCTGTTTTTT. This gives the protein CASSSRETAGELFF. The V call is TRBV7-6, the J call TRBJ2-2, with D perhaps TRBD2 (6 bases). Germline CDR1 is SGHVS and CDR2 is FNYEAQ. V gave up 4 bases and J gave up 6 bases, with 12 bases separating them. This CDR3 comprises 14 residues.

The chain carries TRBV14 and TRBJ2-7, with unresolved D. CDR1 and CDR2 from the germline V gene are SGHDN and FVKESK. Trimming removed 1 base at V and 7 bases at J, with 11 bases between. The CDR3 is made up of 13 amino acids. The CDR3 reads CASSQVGVGEQYF. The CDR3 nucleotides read TGTGCCAGCAGCCAAGTTGGTGTCGGAGAGCAGTACTTC.

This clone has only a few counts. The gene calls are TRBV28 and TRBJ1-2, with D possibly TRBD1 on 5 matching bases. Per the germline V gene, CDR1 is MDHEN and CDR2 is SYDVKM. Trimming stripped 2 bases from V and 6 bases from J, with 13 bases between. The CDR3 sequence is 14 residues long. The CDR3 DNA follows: TGTGCCAGCAGTTTACCAGGGATGGTAAATGGCTACACCTTC. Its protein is CASSLPGMVNGYTF.

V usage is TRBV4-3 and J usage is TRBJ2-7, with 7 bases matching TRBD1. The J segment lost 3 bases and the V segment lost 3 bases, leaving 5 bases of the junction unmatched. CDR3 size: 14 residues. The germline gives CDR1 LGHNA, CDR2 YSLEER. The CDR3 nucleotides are TGCGCCAGCAGCCATTCTACAGGGGACTACGAGCAGTACTTC. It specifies CASSHSTGDYEQYF.

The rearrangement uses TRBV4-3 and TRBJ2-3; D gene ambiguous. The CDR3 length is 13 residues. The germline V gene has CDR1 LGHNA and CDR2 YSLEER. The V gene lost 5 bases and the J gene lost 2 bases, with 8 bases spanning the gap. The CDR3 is CASSAPNTDTQYF. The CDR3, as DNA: TGCGCCAGCAGCGCCCCCAACACAGATACGCAGTATTTT.

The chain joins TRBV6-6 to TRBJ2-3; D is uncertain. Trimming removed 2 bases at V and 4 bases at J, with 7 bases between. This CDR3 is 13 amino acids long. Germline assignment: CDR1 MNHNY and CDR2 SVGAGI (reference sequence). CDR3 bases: TGTGCCAGCAGTTACGGCTCTTCAGATACGCAGTATTTT. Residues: CASSYGSSDTQYF.

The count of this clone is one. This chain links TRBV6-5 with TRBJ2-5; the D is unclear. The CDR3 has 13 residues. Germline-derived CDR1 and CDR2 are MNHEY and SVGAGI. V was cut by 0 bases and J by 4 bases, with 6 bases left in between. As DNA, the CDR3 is TGTGCCAGCAGTTACTCGATGCGAGAGACCCAGTACTTC. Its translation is CASSYSMRETQYF.

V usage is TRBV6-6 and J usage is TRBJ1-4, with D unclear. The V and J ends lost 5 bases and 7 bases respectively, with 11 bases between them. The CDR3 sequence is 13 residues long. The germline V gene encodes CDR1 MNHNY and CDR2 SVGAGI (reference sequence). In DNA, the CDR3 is TGTGCCAGCAGTACTCAGACAAGTGAAAAACTGTTTTTT. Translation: CASSTQTSEKLFF.

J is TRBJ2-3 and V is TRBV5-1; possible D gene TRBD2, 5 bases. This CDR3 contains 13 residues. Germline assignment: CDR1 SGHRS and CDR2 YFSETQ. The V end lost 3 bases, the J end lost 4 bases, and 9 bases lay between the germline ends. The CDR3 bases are TGCGCCAGCAGCTCCGGACTTTCAGATACGCAGTATTTT. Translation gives CASSSGLSDTQYF.

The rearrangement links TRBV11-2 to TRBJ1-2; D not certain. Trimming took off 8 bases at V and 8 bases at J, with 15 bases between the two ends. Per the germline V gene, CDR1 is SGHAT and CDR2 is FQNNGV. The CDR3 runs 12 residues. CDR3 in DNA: TGTGCCAGCGTTACCAGGAGTAGGGGCTACACCTTC. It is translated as CASVTRSRGYTF.

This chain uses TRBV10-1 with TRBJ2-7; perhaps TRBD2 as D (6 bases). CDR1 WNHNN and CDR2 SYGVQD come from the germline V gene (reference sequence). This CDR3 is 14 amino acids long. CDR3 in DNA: TGCGCGCACTGTGGTGCGGGGCAATCCGACGAGCAGTACTTC. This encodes CAHCGAGQSDEQYF.

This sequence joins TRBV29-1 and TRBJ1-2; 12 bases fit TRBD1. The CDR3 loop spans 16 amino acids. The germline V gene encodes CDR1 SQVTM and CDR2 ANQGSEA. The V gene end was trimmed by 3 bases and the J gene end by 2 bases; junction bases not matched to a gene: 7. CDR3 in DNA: TGCAGCGTTGATATAACCGGGACAGGGGGCAACTATGGCTACACCTTC. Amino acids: CSVDITGTGGNYGYTF.

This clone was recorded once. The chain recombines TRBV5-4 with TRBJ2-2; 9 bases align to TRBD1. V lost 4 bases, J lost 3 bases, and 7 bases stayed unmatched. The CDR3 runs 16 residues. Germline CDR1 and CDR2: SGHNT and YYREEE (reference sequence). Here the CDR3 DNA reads TGTGCCAGCAGCCCCCGGGACAGGGCGGACACCGGGGAGCTGTTTTTT. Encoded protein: CASSPRDRADTGELFF.